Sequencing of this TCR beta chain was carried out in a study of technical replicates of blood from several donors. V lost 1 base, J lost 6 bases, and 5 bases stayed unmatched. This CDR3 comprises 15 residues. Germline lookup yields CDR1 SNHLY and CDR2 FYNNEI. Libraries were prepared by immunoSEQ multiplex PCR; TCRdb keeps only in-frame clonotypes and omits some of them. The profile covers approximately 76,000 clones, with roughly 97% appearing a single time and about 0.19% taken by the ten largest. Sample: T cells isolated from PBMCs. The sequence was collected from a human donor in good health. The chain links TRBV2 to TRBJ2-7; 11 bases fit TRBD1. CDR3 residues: CASSEEGTGGIEQYF. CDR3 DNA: TGTGCCAGCAGTGAAGAGGGGACAGGGGGTATCGAGCAGTACTTC.